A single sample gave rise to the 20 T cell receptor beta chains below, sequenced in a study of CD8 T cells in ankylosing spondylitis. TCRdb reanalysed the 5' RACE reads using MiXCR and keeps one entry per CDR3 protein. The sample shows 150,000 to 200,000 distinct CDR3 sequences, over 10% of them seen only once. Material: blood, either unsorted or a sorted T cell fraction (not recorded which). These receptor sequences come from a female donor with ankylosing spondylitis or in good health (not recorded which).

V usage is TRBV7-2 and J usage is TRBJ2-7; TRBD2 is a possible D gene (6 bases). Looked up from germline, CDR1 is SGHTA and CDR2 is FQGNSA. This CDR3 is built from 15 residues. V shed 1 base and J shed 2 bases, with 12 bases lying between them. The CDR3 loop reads CASSLVRLVTYEQYF. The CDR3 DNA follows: TGTGCCAGCAGCTTAGTACGACTAGTCACCTACGAGCAGTACTTC.

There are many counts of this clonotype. The DNA of the CDR3 is TGTGCCTGGAATTTTGGGACAGTCTACACCTTC. It specifies CAWNFGTVYTF. The V and J genes are TRBV30 and TRBJ1-2, with 7 bases identical to TRBD1. The germline V gene has CDR1 GTSNPN and CDR2 SVGIG (reference sequence). The CDR3 is 11 amino acids. The junction had 6 bases not matched to a gene; V was cut back by 4 bases and J by 10 bases.

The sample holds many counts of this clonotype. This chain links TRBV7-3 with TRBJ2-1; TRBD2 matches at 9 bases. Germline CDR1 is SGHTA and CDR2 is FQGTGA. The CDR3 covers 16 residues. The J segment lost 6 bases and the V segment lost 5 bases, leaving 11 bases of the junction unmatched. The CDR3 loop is CASSHRLAEVGNEQFF. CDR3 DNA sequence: TGTGCCAGCAGCCATCGACTAGCGGAAGTAGGCAATGAGCAGTTCTTC.

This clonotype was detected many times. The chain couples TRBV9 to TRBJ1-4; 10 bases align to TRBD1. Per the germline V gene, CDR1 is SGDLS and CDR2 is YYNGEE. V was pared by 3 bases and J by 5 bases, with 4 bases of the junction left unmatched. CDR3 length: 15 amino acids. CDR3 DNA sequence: TGTGCCAGCAGCGCCGGACAGGGGGACAATGAAAAACTGTTTTTT. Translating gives CASSAGQGDNEKLFF.

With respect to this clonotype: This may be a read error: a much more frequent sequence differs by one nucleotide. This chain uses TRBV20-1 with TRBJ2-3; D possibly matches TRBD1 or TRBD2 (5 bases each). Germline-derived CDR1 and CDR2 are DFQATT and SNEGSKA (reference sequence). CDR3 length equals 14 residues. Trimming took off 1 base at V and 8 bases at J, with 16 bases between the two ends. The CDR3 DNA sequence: TGCAGTGCTAGAGTCCCCGGGGCCCTCCTTACGCAGTATTTT. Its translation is CSARVPGALLTQYF.

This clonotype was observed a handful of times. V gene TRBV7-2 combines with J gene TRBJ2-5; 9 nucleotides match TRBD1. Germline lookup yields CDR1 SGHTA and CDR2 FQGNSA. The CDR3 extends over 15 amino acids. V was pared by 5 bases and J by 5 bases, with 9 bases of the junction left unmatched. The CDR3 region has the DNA TGTGCCAGCAGCCCACAAGCCGGGACAGGGGAGACCCAGTACTTC. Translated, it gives CASSPQAGTGETQYF.

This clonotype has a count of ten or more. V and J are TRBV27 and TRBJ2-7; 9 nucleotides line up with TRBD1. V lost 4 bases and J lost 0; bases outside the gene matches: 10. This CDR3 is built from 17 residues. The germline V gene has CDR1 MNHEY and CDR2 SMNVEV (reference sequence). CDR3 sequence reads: CASSSGQGGRFSYEQYF. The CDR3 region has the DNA TGTGCCAGCAGTTCGGGACAGGGCGGTCGTTTCTCCTACGAGCAGTACTTC.

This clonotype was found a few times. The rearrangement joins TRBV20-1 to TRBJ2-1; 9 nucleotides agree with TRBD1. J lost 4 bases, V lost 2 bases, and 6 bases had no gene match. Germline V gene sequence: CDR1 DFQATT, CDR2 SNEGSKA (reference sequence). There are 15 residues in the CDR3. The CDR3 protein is CSARPGTGLYNEQFF. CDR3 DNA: TGCAGTGCTAGACCCGGGACAGGGTTATACAATGAGCAGTTCTTC.

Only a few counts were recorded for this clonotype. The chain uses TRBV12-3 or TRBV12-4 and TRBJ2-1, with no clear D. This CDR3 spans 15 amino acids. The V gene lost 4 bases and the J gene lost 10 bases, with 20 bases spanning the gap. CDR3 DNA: TGTGCCAGCAGTTCGGGCCTTAGTCCCGGTGGAGAGCAGTTCTTC. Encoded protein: CASSSGLSPGGEQFF.

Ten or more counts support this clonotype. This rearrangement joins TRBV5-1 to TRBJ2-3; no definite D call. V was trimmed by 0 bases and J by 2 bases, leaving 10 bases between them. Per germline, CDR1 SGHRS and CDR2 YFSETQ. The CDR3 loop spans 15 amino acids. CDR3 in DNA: TGCGCCAGCAGCTTGGCGAACAGATTCACAGATACGCAGTATTTT. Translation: CASSLANRFTDTQYF.

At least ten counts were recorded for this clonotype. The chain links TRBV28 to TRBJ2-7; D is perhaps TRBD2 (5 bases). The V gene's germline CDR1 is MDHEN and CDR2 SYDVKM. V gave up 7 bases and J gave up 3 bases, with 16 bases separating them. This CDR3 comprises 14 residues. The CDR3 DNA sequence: TGTGCCAGCACGAATAGAGGGAGATTCTACGAGCAGTACTTC. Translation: CASTNRGRFYEQYF.

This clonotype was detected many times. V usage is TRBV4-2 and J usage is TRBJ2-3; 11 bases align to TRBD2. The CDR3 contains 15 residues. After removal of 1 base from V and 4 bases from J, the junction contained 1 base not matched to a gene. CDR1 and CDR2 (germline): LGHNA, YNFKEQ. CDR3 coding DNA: TGTGCCAGCAGCCAAGTAGCGGGAGGGGCAGATACGCAGTATTTT. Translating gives CASSQVAGGADTQYF.

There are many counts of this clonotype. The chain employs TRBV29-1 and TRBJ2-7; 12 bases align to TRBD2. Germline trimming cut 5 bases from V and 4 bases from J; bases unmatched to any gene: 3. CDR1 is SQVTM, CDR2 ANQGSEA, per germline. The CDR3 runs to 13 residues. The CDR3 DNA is TGCAGCGTTACTAGCGGGAGGCTATACGAGCAGTACTTC. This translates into CSVTSGRLYEQYF.

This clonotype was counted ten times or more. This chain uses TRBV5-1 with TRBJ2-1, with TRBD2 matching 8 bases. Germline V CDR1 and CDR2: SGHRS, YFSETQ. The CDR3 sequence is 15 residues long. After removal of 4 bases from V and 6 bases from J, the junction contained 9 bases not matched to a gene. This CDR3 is CASSLAVAGFNEQFF. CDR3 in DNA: TGCGCCAGCAGCCTGGCGGTAGCGGGATTCAATGAGCAGTTCTTC.

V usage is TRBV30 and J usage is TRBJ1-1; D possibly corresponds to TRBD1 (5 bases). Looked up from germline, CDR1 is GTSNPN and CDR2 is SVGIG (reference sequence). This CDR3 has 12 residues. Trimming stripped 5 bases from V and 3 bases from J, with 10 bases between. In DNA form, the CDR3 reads TGTGCCTGGGCGGGGGGGGACACTGAAGCTTTCTTT. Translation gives CAWAGGDTEAFF.

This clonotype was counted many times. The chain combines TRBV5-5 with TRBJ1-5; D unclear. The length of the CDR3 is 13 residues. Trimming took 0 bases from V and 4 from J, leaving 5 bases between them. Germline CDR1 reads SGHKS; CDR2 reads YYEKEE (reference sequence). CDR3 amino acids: CASSLARNQPQHF. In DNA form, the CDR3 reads TGTGCCAGCAGCTTGGCCCGGAATCAGCCCCAGCATTTT.

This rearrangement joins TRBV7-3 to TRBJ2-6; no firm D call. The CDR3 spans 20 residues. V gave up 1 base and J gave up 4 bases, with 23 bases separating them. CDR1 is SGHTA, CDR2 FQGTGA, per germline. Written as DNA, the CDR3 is TGTGCCAGCAGCTTAAGGTCAAAGACGGGCTCGCTTAGGGGGGCCAACGTCCTGACTTTC. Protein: CASSLRSKTGSLRGANVLTF.

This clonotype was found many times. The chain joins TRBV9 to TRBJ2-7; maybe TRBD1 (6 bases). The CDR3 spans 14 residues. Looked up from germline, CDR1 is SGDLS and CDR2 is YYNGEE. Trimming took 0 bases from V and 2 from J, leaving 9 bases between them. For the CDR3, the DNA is TGTGCCAGCAGCGTAGCGAGGGACACCTACGAGCAGTACTTC. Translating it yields CASSVARDTYEQYF.

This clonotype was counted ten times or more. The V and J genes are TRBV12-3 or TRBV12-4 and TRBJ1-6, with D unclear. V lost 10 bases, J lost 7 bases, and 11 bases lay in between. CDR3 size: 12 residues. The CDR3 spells CATGRVNSPLHF. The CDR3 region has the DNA TGTGCCACCGGGAGGGTCAATTCACCCCTCCACTTT.

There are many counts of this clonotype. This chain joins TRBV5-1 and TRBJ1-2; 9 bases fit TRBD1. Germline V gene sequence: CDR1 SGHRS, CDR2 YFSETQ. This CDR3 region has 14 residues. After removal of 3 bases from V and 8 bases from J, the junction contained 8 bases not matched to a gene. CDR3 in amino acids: CASSSIRDREGYTF. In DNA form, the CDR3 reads TGCGCCAGCAGCTCTATCCGGGACAGGGAAGGCTACACCTTC.